The rows below give T cell receptor beta chains drawn from one sample of a study of shared clonotypes between healthy human individuals. TCRdb's table, derived via immunoSEQ multiplex PCR, lists solely in-frame clones and lacks some. The sample shows roughly 1.4 million clones, less than 99% of them seen only once. Source material: naive CD4+ T cells sorted from blood. Receptors originate from a man aged 25 to 45 in good health. The CDR3 runs from the conserved cysteine through the conserved F or W. A D gene is named only where the DNA matches it firmly. A row's size may be missing; if present it is once, few, many or a size class.

J gene: TRBJ2-2; clone size: -; V gene: TRBV5-1; D gene: TRBD1; CDR3 DNA: TGCGCCAGCTGGACAGGGGCGAACACCGGGGAGCTGTTTTTT; CDR3 protein: CASWTGANTGELFF
J gene: TRBJ2-7; clone size: -; V gene: TRBV12-5; D gene: TRBD1; CDR3 DNA: TGTGCTAGTAGCTCCGGGACAGGGCTATACGAGCAGTACTTC; CDR3 protein: CASSSGTGLYEQYF
J gene: TRBJ2-1; clone size: -; V gene: TRBV19; D gene: TRBD2; CDR3 DNA: TGTGCCAGTAGCCCGGGACTAGCGGTATACAATGAGCAGTTCTTC; CDR3 protein: CASSPGLAVYNEQFF
J gene: TRBJ2-1; clone size: -; V gene: TRBV5-5; D gene: TRBD2; CDR3 DNA: TGTGCCAGCAGCGACGGGACTACCTACAATGAGCAGTTCTTC; CDR3 protein: CASSDGTTYNEQFF
J gene: TRBJ2-7; clone size: -; V gene: TRBV5-5; D gene: -; CDR3 DNA: TGTGCCAGCAGCTTGGCACCGTCACCGCCCGTTATCTTCTTC; CDR3 protein: CASSLAPSPPVIFF
J gene: TRBJ1-5; clone size: -; V gene: TRBV19; D gene: -; CDR3 DNA: TGTGCCAGTAAGGGCGCGGGTCAGCCCCAGCATTTT; CDR3 protein: CASKGAGQPQHF
J gene: TRBJ1-5; clone size: -; V gene: TRBV6-1; D gene: -; CDR3 DNA: TGTGCCAGCAGTGAACAGGGGCCGGATAGCAATCAGCCCCAGCATTTT; CDR3 protein: CASSEQGPDSNQPQHF
J gene: TRBJ2-7; clone size: -; V gene: TRBV6-5; D gene: TRBD1; CDR3 DNA: TGTGCCAGCAGTTACGGGACCGGGACAGGGGCCCACGAGCAGTACTTC; CDR3 protein: CASSYGTGTGAHEQYF
J gene: TRBJ2-7; clone size: -; V gene: TRBV15; D gene: TRBD2; CDR3 DNA: TGTGCCACCAGACCCGGGGGGTCCGACCGGAGCGAGCAGTACTTC; CDR3 protein: CATRPGGSDRSEQYF
J gene: TRBJ2-1; clone size: -; V gene: TRBV14; D gene: TRBD2; CDR3 DNA: TGTGCCAGCAGCCAAGGACTAGCGGGAGGGTGGAATGAGCAGTTCTTC; CDR3 protein: CASSQGLAGGWNEQFF
J gene: TRBJ1-5; clone size: -; V gene: TRBV11-2; D gene: -; CDR3 DNA: TGTGCCAGCAGCTTAGGGTCAGGTCACAATCAGCCCCAGCATTTT; CDR3 protein: CASSLGSGHNQPQHF
J gene: TRBJ2-3; clone size: once; V gene: TRBV4-1; D gene: TRBD2; CDR3 DNA: TGCGCCAGCAGTCAGCGGGAGCCCCGCACAGATACGCAGTATTTT; CDR3 protein: CASSQREPRTDTQYF
J gene: TRBJ1-1; clone size: -; V gene: TRBV5-4; D gene: -; CDR3 DNA: TGTGCCAGCAGCTCCGGAGGACAGAGAATGAACACTGAAGCTTTCTTT; CDR3 protein: CASSSGGQRMNTEAFF
J gene: TRBJ1-5; clone size: -; V gene: TRBV2; D gene: TRBD1; CDR3 DNA: TGTGCCAGCAGCCCGGGTACAGGGGGGAATCAGCCCCAGCATTTT; CDR3 protein: CASSPGTGGNQPQHF
J gene: TRBJ2-1; clone size: -; V gene: TRBV28; D gene: TRBD2; CDR3 DNA: TGTGCCAGCAGTCGATTAGCGGGGTACAATGAGCAGTTCTTC; CDR3 protein: CASSRLAGYNEQFF
J gene: TRBJ1-2; clone size: -; V gene: TRBV5-4; D gene: -; CDR3 DNA: TGTGCCAGCAGCTTGGTGCAGGGAGCTAACTATGGCTACACCTTC; CDR3 protein: CASSLVQGANYGYTF
J gene: TRBJ2-7; clone size: -; V gene: TRBV13; D gene: -; CDR3 DNA: TGTGCCAGCAGCCCCGTCCTCTGGGATCTCGAGCAGTACTTC; CDR3 protein: CASSPVLWDLEQYF
J gene: TRBJ2-5; clone size: -; V gene: TRBV27; D gene: -; CDR3 DNA: TGTGCCAGCAGTTTATGGGGGGATGGGGAGACCCAGTACTTC; CDR3 protein: CASSLWGDGETQYF
J gene: TRBJ2-5; clone size: -; V gene: TRBV28; D gene: -; CDR3 DNA: TGTGCCAGCAGTGTTGGAACTGGGTTAGAGACCCAGTACTTC; CDR3 protein: CASSVGTGLETQYF
J gene: TRBJ1-2; clone size: -; V gene: TRBV25-1; D gene: TRBD1; CDR3 DNA: TGTGCCAGCAGGCCTACAGGGGGCTATGGCTACACCTTC; CDR3 protein: CASRPTGGYGYTF
J gene: TRBJ2-7; clone size: -; V gene: TRBV5-1; D gene: TRBD2; CDR3 DNA: TGCGCCAGCAGCTTGTGGGCGGGAGGGTCAATCTCCTACGAGCAGTACTTC; CDR3 protein: CASSLWAGGSISYEQYF
J gene: TRBJ2-3; clone size: -; V gene: TRBV4-3; D gene: TRBD2; CDR3 DNA: TGCGCCAGCAGCCCTACTCTAGCGGGAGGAGGAGATACGCAGTATTTT; CDR3 protein: CASSPTLAGGGDTQYF
J gene: TRBJ2-3; clone size: once; V gene: TRBV29-1; D gene: -; CDR3 DNA: TGCAGCGTTGAAGGAGGAGGGAAGTCTAGCACAGATACGCAGTATTTT; CDR3 protein: CSVEGGGKSSTDTQYF
J gene: TRBJ2-3; clone size: -; V gene: TRBV7-3; D gene: TRBD2; CDR3 DNA: TGTGCCAGCAGCTTATTACTAGCGGGCACAGATACGCAGTATTTT; CDR3 protein: CASSLLLAGTDTQYF
J gene: TRBJ2-2; clone size: -; V gene: TRBV30; D gene: -; CDR3 DNA: TGTGCCTGGAGTGCCGGGACAAGGACCGGGGAGCTGTTTTTT; CDR3 protein: CAWSAGTRTGELFF
J gene: TRBJ2-1; clone size: -; V gene: TRBV29-1; D gene: -; CDR3 DNA: TGCAGCGCCCCCAAAACTAGTTCCTACAATGAGCAGTTCTTC; CDR3 protein: CSAPKTSSYNEQFF
J gene: TRBJ2-1; clone size: -; V gene: TRBV10-2; D gene: TRBD2; CDR3 DNA: TGCGCCAGCAGGGAACCGGGACTAGCGATTTATGAGCAGTTCTTC; CDR3 protein: CASREPGLAIYEQFF
J gene: TRBJ2-1; clone size: -; V gene: TRBV19; D gene: TRBD1; CDR3 DNA: TGTGCCAGTAGTATGTTCTCGGGACAGGGCTACAATGAGCAGTTCTTC; CDR3 protein: CASSMFSGQGYNEQFF
J gene: TRBJ2-5; clone size: -; V gene: TRBV7-2; D gene: TRBD2; CDR3 DNA: TGTGCCAGCAGCAAAAATAGCGGGAAAGAGACCCAGTACTTC; CDR3 protein: CASSKNSGKETQYF
J gene: TRBJ1-1; clone size: -; V gene: TRBV5-1; D gene: -; CDR3 DNA: TGCGCCAGCAGCTTGGGCCATGGGACGGCAATGAACACTGAAGCTTTCTTT; CDR3 protein: CASSLGHGTAMNTEAFF
J gene: TRBJ2-2; clone size: -; V gene: TRBV5-1; D gene: TRBD2; CDR3 DNA: TGCGCCAGCAGCCCGGGACTAGCGGGAGGCACGAACACCGGGGAGCTGTTTTTT; CDR3 protein: CASSPGLAGGTNTGELFF
J gene: TRBJ2-2; clone size: once; V gene: TRBV7-3; D gene: TRBD2; CDR3 DNA: TGTGCCAGCAGCTTAACCAGCTTAAGCGGGGTCTGGCCCGGGGAGCTGTTTTTT; CDR3 protein: CASSLTSLSGVWPGELFF
J gene: TRBJ1-1; clone size: -; V gene: TRBV19; D gene: -; CDR3 DNA: TGTGCCAGTAGCTCGAACACTGAAGCTTTCTTT; CDR3 protein: CASSSNTEAFF